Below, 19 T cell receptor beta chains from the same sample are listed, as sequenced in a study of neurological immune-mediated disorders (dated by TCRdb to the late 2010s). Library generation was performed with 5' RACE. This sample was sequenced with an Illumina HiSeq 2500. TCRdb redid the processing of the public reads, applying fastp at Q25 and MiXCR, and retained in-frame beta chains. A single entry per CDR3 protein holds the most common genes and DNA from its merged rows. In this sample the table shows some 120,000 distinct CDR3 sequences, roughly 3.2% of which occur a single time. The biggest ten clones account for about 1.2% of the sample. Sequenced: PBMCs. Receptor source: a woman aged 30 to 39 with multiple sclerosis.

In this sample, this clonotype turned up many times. The CDR3 loop reads CASRLASGANVLTF. In nucleotides, the CDR3 is TGTGCCAGCAGGCTAGCCTCTGGGGCCAACGTCCTGACTTTC. The rearrangement joins TRBV7-2 to TRBJ2-6, with TRBD2 as a possible D gene (5 bases). The CDR3 extends over 14 amino acids. Germline loops: CDR1 SGHTA, CDR2 FQGNSA. V lost 6 bases and J lost 0, with 6 bases in between.

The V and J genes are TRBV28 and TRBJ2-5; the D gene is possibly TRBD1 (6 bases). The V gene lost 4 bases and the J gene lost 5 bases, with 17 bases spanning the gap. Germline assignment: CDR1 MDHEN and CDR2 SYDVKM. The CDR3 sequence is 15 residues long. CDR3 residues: CASSSLQGSRETQYF. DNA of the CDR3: TGTGCCAGCAGTTCCCTACAGGGAAGTAGGGAGACCCAGTACTTC.

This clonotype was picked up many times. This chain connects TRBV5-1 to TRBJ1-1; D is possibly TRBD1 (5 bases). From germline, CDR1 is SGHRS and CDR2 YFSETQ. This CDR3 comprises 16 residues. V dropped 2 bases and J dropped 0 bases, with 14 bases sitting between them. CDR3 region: CASSFFVGELNTEAFF. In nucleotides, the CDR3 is TGCGCCAGCAGCTTCTTCGTGGGGGAGCTGAACACTGAAGCTTTCTTT.

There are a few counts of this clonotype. The CDR3 sequence: CSARVNGGPRDTQYF. For the CDR3, the DNA is TGCAGTGCTAGAGTTAACGGTGGGCCGAGAGATACGCAGTATTTT. The chain recombines TRBV20-1 with TRBJ2-3; D not resolved. The germline V and J ends were trimmed by 1 base and 5 bases, with 16 bases remaining between them. The germline V gene encodes CDR1 DFQATT and CDR2 SNEGSKA (reference sequence). This CDR3 spans 15 amino acids.

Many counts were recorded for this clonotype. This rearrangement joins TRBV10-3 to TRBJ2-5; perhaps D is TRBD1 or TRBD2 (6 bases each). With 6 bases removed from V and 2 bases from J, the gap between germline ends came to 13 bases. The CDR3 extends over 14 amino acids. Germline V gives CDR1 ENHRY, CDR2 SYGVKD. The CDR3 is CAISGGRLQETQYF. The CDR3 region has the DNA TGTGCCATCAGCGGGGGCCGGCTTCAAGAGACCCAGTACTTC.

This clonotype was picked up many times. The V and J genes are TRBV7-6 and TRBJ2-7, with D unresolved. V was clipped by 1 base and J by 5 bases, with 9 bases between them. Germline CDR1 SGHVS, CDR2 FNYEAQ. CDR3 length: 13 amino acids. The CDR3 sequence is CASSLELEDEQYF. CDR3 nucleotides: TGTGCCAGCAGCTTAGAGTTAGAGGACGAGCAGTACTTC.

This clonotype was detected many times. The CDR3 protein is CASSRDRAHTQYF. In DNA, the CDR3 is TGTGCCAGCAGCCGGGACAGGGCGCATACGCAGTATTTT. V gene TRBV14 combines with J gene TRBJ2-3; 9 nucleotides agree with TRBD1. CDR3 length: 13 residues. Germline V gene data show CDR1 as SGHDN and CDR2 as FVKESK. V was pared by 4 bases and J by 7 bases, with 3 bases of the junction left unmatched.

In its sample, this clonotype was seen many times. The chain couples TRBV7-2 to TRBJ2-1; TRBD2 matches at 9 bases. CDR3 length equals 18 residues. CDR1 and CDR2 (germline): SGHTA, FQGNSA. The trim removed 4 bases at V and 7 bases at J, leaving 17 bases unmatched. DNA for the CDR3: TGTGCCAGCAGCTCTAGTCCCACTAGAGCGGGGGGCCTGAATGAGCAGTTCTTC. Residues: CASSSSPTRAGGLNEQFF. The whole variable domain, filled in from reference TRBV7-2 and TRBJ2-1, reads GAGVSQSPSNKVTEKGKDVELRCDPISGHTALYWYRQSLGQGLEFLIYFQGNSAPDKSGLPSDRFSAERTGGSVSTLTIQRTQQEDSAVYLCASSSSPTRAGGLNEQFFGPGTRLTVL.

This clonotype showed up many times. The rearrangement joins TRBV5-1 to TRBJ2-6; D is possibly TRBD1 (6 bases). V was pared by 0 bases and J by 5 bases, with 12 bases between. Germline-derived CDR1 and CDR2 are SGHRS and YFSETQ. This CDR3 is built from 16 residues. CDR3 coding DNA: TGCGCCAGCAGCTTGGAGGACAGTTTGCGGGCCAACGTCCTGACTTTC. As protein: CASSLEDSLRANVLTF.

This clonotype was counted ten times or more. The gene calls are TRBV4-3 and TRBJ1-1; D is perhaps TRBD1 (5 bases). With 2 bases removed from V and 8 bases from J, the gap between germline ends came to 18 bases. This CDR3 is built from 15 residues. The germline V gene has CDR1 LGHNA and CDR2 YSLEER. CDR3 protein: CASSQSYWGDGEAFF. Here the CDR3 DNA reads TGCGCCAGCAGCCAAAGTTATTGGGGGGACGGAGAAGCTTTCTTT.

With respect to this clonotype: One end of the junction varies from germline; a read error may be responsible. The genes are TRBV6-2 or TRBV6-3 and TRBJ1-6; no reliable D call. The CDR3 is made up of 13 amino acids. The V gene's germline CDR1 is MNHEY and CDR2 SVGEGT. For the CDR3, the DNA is TGTGCCAGCAGTTACTTATCGAATTCAACCCTCAACTTT. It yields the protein CASSYLSNSTLNF.

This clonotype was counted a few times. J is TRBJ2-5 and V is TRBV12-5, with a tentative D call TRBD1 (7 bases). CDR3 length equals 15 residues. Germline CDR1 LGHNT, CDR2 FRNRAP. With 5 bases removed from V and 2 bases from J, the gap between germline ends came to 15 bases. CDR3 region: CASGARDSRQETQYF. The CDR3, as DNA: TGTGCTAGTGGTGCGCGGGACAGCAGACAAGAGACCCAGTACTTC.

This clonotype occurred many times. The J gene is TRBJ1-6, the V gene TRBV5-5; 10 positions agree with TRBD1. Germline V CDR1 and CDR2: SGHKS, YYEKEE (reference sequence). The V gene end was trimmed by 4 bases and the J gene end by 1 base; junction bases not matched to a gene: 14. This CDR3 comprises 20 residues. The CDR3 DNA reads TGTGCCAGCAGCGGCCTGGGGACAGGGGACGCCCGGTCCTATAATTCACCCCTCCACTTT. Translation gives CASSGLGTGDARSYNSPLHF.

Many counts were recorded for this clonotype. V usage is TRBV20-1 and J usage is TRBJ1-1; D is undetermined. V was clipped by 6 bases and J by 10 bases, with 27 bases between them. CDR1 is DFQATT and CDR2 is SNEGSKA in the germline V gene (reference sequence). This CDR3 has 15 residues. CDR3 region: CSAEAGVSNTDGAFF. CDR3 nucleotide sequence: TGCAGTGCCGAGGCCGGTGTATCGAACACTGACGGAGCTTTCTTT.

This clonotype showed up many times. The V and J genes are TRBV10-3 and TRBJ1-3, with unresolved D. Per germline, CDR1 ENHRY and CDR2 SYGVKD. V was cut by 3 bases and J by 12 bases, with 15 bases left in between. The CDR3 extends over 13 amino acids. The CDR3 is CAISDQMTHHIYF. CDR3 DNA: TGTGCCATCAGTGATCAGATGACGCACCACATATATTTT.

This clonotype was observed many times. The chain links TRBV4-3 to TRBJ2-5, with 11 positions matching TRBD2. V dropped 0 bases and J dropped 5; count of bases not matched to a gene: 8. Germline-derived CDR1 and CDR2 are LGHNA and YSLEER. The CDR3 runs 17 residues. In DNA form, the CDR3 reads TGCGCCAGCAGCCAAGACCTTAGCGGGAGGGCCTTGGAGACCCAGTACTTC. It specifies CASSQDLSGRALETQYF.

The CDR3 here is CASSPSQDRSYTF. In nucleotides, the CDR3 is TGTGCCAGCTCACCATCTCAGGATCGGAGCTACACCTTC. The chain is built from TRBV18 and TRBJ1-2; D gene unclear. CDR3 length: 13 residues. CDR1 KGHSH and CDR2 LQKENI come from the germline V gene. V was pared by 2 bases and J by 9 bases, with 13 bases between.

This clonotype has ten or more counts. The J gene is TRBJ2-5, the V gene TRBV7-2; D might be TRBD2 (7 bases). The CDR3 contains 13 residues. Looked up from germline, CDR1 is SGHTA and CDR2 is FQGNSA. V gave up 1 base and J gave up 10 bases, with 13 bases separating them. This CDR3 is CASSLEWGGGQYF. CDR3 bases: TGTGCCAGCAGCTTAGAATGGGGGGGCGGCCAGTACTTC.

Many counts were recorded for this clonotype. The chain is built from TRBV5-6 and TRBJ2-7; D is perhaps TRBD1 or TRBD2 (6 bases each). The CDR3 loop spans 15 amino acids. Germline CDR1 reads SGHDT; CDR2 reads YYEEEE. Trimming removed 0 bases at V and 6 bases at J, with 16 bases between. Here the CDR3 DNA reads TGTGCCAGCAGCTTGGCCGGGGGCCCCAGAGGCGAGCAGTACTTC. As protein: CASSLAGGPRGEQYF.